A selection of T cell receptor beta chains follows, all from one sample in a study of T-cell memory formation after mild COVID-19. TCRdb recomputed calls from the 5' RACE reads with MiXCR, one row per CDR3 protein. The sample shows about 110,000 distinct CDR3 sequences, 15% to 20% of them seen only once. Sequencing was performed on PBMCs or a T cell subset sorted from them (not recorded which). Every receptor here comes from a man aged 18 to 29 who had mild COVID-19 (a few samples of this study predate the infection). Cell type and time point are not known. The CDR3 runs from the conserved cysteine through the conserved F or W. A D gene is named only where the DNA matches it firmly. Not every row has a clone size; where given, it reads once, few, many or a size class.

length: 15; size: few; V: TRBV6-5; D: -; J: TRBJ2-7; DNA: TGTGCCAGCAGTTACTCGAGTGCCTACACCTACGAGCAGTACTTC; CDR3: CASSYSSAYTYEQYF
length: 16; size: few; V: TRBV15; D: -; J: TRBJ1-5; DNA: TGTGCCACCAGCGGGATGGAGGGGTCAGTTAATCAGCCCCAGCATTTT; CDR3: CATSGMEGSVNQPQHF
length: 14; size: few; V: TRBV20-1; D: TRBD2; J: TRBJ2-1; DNA: TGCAGTGCTAGAAAGCCGGGACTAGCGATTGAGCAGTTCTTC; CDR3: CSARKPGLAIEQFF
length: 16; size: many; V: TRBV7-8; D: -; J: TRBJ2-5; DNA: TGTGCCAGCAGCTTAGCCCGCCAGTTTGGTAGGGAGACCCAGTACTTC; CDR3: CASSLARQFGRETQYF
length: 14; size: few; V: TRBV15; D: -; J: TRBJ1-1; DNA: TGTGCCACCAGCAGAGACCAGAGTCAAACTGAAGCTTTCTTT; CDR3: CATSRDQSQTEAFF
length: 15; size: -; V: TRBV12-3/TRBV12-4; D: -; J: TRBJ2-3; DNA: TGTGCCAGCAGGTCCGGGGTCCCTAGCACAGATACGCAGTATTTT; CDR3: CASRSGVPSTDTQYF
length: 13; size: few; V: TRBV2; D: -; J: TRBJ1-5; DNA: TGTGCCAGCACTCAGGGAGTAGGTCAGCCCCAGCATTTT; CDR3: CASTQGVGQPQHF
length: 16; size: -; V: TRBV9; D: TRBD2; J: TRBJ2-7; DNA: TGTGCCAGCAGCCCGGTAGCGGGGTATAGGTCCTACGAGCAGTACTTC; CDR3: CASSPVAGYRSYEQYF
length: 12; size: -; V: TRBV29-1; D: -; J: TRBJ2-3; DNA: TGCAGCTTTAGCGGTCCCACCTATACGCAGTATTTT; CDR3: CSFSGPTYTQYF
length: 13; size: medium-sized; V: TRBV10-3; D: -; J: TRBJ2-5; DNA: TGTGCCGTGGGTTCTAGCGACCAAGAGACCCAGTACTTC; CDR3: CAVGSSDQETQYF
length: 16; size: -; V: TRBV10-3; D: -; J: TRBJ2-6; DNA: TGTGCCATCAGTGAGTCGAGGGCTCTGGGGGCCAACGTCCTGACTTTC; CDR3: CAISESRALGANVLTF
length: 13; size: many; V: TRBV11-2; D: -; J: TRBJ2-3; DNA: TGTGCCAGCAGCCCTCCTTACTGGGATACGCAGTATTTT; CDR3: CASSPPYWDTQYF
length: 17; size: few; V: TRBV15; D: -; J: TRBJ1-5; DNA: TGTGCCACCAGCAGAGTTAGGCTAGTCAGGGGCAATCAGCCCCAGCATTTT; CDR3: CATSRVRLVRGNQPQHF